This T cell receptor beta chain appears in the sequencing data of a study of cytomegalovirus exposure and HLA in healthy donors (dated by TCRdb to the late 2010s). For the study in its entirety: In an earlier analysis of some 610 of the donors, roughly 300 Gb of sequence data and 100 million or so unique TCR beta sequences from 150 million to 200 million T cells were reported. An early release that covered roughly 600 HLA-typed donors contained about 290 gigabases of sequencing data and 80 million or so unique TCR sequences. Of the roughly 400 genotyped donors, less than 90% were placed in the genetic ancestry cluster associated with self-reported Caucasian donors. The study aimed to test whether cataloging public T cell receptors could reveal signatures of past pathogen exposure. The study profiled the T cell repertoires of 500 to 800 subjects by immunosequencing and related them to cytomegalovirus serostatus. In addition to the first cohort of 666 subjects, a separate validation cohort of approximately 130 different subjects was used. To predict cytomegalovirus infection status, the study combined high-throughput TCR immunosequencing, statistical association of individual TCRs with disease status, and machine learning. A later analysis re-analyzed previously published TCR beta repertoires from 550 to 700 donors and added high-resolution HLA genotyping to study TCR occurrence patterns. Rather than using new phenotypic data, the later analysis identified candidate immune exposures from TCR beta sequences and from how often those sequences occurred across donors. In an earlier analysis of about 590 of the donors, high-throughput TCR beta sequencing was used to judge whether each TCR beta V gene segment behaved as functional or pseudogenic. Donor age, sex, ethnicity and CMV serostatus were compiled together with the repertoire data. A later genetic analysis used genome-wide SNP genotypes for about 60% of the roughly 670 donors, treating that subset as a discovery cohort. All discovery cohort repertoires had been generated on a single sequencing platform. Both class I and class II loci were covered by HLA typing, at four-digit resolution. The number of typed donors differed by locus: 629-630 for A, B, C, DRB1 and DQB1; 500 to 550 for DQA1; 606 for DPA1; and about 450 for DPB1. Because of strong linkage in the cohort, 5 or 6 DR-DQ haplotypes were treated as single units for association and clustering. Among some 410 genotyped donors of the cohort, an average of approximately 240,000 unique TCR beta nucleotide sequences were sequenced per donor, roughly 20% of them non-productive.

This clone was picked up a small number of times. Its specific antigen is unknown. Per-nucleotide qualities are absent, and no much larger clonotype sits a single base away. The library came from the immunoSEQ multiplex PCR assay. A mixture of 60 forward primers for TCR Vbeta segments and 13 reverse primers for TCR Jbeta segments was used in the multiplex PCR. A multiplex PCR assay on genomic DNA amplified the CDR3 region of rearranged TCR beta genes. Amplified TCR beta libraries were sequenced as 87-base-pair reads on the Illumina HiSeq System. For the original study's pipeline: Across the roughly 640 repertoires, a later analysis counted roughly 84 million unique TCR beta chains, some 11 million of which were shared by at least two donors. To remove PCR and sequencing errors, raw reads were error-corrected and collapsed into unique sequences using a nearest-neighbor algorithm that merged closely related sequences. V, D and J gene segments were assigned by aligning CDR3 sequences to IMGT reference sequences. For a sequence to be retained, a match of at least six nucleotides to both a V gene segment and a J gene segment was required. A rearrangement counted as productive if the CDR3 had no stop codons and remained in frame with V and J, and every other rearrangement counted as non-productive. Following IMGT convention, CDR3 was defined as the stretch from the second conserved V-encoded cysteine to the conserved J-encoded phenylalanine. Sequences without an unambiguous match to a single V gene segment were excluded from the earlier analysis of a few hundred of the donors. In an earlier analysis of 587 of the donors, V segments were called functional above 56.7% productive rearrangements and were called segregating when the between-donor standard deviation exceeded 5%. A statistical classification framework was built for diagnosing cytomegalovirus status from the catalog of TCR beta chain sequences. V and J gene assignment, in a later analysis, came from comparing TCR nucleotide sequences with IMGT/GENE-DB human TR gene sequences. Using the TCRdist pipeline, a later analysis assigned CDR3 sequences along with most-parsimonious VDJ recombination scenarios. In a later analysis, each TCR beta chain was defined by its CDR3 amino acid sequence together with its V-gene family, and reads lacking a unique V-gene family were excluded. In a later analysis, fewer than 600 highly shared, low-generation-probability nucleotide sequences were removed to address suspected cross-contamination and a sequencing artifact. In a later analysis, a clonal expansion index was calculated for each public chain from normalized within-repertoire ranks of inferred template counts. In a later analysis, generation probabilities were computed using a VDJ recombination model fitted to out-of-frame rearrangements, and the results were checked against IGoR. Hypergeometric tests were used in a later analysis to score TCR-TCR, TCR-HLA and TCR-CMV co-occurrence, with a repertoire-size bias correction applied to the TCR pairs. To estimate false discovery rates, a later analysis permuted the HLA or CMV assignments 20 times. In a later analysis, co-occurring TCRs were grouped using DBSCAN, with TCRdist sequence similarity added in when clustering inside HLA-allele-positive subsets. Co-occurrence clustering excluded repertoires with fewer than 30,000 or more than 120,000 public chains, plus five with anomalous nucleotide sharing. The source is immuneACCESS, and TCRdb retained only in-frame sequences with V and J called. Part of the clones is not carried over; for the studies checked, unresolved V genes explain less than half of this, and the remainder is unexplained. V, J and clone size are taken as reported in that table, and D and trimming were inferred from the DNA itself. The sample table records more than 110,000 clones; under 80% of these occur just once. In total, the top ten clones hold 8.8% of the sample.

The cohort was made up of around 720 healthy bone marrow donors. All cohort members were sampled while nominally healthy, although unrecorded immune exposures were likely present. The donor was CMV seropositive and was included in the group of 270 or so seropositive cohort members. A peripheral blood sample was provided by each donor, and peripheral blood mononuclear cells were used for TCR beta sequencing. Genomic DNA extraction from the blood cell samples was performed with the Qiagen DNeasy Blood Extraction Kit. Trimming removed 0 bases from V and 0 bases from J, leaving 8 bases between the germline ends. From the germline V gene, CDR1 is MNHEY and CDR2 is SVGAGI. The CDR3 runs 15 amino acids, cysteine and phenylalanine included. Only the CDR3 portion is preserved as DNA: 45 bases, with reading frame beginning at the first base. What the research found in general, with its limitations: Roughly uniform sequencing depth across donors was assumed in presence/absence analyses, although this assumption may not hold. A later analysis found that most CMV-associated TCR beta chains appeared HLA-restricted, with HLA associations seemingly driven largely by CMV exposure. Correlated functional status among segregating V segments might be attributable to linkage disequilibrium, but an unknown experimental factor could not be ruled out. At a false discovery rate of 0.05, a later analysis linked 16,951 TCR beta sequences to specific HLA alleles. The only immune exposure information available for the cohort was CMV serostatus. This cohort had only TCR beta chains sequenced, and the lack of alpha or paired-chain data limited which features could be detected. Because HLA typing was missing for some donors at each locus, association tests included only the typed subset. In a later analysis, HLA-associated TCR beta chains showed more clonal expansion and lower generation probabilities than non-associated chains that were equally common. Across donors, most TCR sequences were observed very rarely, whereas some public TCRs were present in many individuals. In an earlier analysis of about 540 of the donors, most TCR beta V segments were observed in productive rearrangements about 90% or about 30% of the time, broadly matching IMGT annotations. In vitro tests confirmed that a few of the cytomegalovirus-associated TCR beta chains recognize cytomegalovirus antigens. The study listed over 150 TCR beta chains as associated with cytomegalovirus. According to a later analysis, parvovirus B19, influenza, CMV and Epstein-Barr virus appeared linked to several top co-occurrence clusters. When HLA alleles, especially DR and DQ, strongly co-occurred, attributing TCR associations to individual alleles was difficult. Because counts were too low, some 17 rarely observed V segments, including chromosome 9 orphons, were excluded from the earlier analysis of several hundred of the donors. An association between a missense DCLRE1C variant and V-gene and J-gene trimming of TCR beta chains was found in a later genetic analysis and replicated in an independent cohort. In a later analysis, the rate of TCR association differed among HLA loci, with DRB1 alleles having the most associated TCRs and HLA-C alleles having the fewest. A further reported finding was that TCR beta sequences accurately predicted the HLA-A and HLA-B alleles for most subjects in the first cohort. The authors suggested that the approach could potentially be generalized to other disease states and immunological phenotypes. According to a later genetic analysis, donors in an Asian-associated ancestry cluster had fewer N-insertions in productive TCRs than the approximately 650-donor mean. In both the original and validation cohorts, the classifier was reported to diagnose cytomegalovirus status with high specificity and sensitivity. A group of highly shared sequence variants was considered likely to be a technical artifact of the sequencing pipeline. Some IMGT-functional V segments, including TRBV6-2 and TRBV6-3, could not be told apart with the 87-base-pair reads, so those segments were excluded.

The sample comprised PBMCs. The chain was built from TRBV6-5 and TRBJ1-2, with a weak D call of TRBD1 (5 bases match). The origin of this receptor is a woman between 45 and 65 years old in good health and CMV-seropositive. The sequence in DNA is TGTGCCAGCAGTTACTCGTTGGGGCCTAACTATGGCTACACCTTC. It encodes CASSYSLGPNYGYTF.